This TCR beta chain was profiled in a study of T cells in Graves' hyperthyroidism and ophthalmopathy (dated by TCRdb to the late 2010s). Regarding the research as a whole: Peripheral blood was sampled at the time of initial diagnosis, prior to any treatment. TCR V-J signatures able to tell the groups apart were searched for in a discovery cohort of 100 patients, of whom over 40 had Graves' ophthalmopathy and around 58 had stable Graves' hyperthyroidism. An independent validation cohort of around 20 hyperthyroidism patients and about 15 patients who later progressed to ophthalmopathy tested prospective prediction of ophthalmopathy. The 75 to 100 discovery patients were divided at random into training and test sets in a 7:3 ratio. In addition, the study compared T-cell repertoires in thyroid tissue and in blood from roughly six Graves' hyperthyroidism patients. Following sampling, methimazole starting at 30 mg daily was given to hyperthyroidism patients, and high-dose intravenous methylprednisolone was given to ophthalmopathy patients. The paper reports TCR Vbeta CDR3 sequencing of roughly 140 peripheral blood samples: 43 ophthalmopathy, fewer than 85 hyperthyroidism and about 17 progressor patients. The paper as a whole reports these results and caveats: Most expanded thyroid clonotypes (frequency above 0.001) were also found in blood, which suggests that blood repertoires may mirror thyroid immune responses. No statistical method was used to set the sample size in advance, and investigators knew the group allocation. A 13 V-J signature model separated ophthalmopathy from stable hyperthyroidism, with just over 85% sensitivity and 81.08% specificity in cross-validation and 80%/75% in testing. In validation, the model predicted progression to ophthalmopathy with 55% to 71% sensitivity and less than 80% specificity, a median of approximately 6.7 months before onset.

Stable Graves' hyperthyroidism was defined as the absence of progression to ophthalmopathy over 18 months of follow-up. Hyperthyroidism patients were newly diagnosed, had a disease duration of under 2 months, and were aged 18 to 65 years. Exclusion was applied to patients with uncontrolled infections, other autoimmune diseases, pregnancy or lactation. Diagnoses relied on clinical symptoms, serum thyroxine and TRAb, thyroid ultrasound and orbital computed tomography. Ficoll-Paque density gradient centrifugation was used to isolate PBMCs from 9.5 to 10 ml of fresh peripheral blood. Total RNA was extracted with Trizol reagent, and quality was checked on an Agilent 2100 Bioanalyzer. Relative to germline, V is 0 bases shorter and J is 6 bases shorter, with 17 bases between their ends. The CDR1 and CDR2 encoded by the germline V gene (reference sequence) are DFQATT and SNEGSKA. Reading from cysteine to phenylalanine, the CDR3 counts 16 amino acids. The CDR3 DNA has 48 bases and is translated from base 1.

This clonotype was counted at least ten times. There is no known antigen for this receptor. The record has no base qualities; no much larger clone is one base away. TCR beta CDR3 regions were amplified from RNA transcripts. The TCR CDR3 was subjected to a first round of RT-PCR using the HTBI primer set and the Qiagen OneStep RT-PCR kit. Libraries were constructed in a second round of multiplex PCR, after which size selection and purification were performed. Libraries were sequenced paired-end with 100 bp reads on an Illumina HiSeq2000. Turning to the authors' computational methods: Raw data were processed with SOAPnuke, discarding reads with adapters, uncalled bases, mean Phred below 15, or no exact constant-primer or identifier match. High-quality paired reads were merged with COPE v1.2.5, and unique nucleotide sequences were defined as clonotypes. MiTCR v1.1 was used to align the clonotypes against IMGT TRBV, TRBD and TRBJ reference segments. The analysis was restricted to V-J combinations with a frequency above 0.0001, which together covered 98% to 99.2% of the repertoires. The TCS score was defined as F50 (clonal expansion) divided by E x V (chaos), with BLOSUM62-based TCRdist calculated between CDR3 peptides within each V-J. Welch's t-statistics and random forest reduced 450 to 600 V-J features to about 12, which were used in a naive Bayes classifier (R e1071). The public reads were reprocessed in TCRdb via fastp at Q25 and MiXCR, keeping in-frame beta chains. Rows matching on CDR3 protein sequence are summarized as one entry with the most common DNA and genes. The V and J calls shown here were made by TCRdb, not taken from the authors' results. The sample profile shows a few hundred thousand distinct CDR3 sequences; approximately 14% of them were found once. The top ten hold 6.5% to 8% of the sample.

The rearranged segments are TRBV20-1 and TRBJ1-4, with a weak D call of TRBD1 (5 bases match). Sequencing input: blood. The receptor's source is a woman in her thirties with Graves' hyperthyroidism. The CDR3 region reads CSARDFGAGDDEKLFF. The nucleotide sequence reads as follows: TGCAGTGCTAGAGATTTCGGGGCAGGCGATGATGAAAAACTGTTTTTT.